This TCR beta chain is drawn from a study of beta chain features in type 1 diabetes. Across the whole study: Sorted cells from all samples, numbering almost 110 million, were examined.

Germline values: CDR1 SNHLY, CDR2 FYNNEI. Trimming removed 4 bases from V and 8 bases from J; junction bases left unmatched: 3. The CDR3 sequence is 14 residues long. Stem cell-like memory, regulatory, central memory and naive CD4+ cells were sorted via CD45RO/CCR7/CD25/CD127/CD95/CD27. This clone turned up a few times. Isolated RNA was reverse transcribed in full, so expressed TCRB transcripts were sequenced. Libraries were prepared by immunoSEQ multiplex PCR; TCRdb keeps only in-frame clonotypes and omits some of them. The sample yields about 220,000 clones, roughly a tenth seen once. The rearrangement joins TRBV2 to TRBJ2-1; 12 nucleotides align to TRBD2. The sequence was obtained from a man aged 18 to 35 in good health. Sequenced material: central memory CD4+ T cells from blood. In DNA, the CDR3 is TGTGCCAGCAGTGCTAGCGGGAGGGCTGATGAGCAGTTCTTC. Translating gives CASSASGRADEQFF.